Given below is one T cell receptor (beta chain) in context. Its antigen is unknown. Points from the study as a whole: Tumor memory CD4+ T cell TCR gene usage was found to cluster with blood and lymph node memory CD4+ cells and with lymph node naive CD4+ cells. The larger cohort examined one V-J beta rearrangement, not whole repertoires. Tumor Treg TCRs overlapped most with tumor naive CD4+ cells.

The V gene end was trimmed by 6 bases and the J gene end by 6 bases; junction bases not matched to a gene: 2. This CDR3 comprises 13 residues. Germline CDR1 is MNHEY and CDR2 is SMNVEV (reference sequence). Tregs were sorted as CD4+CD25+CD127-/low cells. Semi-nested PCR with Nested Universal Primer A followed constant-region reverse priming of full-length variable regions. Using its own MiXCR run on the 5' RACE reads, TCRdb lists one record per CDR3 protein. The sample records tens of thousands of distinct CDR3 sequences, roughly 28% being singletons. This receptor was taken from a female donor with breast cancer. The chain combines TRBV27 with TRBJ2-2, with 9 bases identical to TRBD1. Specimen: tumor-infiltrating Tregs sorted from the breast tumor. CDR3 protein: CASRRTGAGELFF. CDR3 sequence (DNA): TGTGCCAGCAGGCGGACAGGGGCCGGGGAGCTGTTTTTT.